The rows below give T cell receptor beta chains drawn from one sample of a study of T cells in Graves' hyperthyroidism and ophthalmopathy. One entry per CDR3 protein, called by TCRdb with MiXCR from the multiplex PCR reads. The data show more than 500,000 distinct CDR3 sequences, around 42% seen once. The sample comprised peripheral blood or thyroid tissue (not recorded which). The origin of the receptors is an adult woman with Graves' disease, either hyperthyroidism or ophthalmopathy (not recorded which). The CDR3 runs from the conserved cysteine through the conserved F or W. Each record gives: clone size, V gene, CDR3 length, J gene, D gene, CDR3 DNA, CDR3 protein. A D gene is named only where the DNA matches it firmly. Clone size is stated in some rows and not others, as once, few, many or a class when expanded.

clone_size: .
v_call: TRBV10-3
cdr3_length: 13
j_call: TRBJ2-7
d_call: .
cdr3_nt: TGTGCCATCAGCGAACGGGGAGCCCCCGAGCAGTACTTC
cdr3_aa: CAISERGAPEQYF

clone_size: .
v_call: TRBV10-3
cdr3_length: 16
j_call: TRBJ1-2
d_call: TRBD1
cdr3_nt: TGTGCCATCAGTGACGTCAAAGTGACAGGGAGCTATGGCTACACCTTC
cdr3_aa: CAISDVKVTGSYGYTF

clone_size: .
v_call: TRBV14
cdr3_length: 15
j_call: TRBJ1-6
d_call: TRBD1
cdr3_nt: TGTGCCAGCAGCCAAGGGCAGGGGGCACGTTCACCCCTCCACTTT
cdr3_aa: CASSQGQGARSPLHF

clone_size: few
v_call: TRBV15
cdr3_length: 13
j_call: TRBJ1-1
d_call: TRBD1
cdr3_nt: TGTGCCACCAGGGACAGGCGGGACACTGAAGCTTTCTTT
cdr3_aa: CATRDRRDTEAFF

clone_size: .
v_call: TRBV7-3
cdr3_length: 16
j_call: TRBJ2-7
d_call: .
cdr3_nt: TGTGCCAGCGGGTTCGGGGGCATATTGAACACCGGGGAGCTGTACTTC
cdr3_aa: CASGFGGILNTGELYF

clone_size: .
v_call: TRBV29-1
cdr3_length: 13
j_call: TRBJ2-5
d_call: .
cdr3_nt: TGCAGCGTTGAATTCAGAATTCAAGAGACCCAGTACTTC
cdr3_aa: CSVEFRIQETQYF

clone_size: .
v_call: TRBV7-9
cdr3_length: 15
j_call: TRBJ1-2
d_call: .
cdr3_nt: TGTGCCAGCAGCGCCCAGGGCAGCACTGACTATGGCTACACCTTC
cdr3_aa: CASSAQGSTDYGYTF

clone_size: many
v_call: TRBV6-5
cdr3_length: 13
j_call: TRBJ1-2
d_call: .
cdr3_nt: TGTGCCAGCAGGCGACAGAAGAACTATGGCTACACCTTC
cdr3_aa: CASRRQKNYGYTF

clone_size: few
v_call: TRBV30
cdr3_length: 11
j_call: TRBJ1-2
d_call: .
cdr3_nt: TGTGCCTGGGCACTGGGTCAGGGCTACACCTTC
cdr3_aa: CAWALGQGYTF

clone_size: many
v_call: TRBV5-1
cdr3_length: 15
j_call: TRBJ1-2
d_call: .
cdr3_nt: TGCGCCAGCAGCTTGGCCCCGGGTGCCAATGATGGCTACACCTTC
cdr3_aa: CASSLAPGANDGYTF

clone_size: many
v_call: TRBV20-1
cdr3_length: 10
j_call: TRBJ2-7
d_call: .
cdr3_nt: TGCAGTGCTGAACATGGCGAGCAGTACTTC
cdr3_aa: CSAEHGEQYF

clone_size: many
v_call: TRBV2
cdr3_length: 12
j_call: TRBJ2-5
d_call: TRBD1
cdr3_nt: TGTGCCCAAGGGGGCGGTTCAGAGACCCAGTACTTC
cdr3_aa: CAQGGGSETQYF

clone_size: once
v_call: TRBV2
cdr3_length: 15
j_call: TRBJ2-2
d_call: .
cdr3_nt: .
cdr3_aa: CATITVGAGTGELSW

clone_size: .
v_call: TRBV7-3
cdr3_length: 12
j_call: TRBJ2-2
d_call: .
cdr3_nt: TGTGCCAGCAGCTTGGAGGTAGGGGCACTGTTTTTT
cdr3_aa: CASSLEVGALFF

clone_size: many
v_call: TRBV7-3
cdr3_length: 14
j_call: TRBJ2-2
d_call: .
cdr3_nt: TGTGCCAGCAGCTTATCCTCGAACACCGGGGAGCTGTTTTTT
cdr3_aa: CASSLSSNTGELFF

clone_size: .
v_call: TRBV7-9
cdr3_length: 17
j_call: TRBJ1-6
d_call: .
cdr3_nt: TGTGCCAGCAGCCGTAGGGCGGGCCAGCGAGGGAATTCACCCCTCCACTTT
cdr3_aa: CASSRRAGQRGNSPLHF

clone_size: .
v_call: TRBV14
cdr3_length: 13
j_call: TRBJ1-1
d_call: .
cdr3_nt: TGTGCCAGCAGCCAAGCTTTACAACTGAAAGCTTTCTTT
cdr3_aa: CASSQALQLKAFF

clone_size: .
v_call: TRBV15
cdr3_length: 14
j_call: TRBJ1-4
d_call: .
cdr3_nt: TGTGCCACCACCGGGGTGGGAGTAGATGAAAAACTGTTTTTT
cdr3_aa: CATTGVGVDEKLFF

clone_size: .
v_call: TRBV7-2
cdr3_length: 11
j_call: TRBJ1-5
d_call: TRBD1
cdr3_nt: TGTGCCGGGACAGGGGGCCAGCCCCAGCATTTT
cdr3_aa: CAGTGGQPQHF

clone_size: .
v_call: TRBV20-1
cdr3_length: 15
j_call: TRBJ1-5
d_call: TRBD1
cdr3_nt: TGCAGTGCAATTATAACCGGGACAGTGGGGCAGCCCCAGCATTTT
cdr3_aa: CSAIITGTVGQPQHF

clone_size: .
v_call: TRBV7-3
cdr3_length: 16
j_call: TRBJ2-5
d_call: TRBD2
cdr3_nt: TGTGCCAGCAGCTTCAGGCCTAGCGGGGGGGAAGAGACCCAGTACTTC
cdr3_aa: CASSFRPSGGEETQYF

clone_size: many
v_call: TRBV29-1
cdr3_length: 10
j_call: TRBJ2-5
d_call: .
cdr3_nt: TGCAGCGTTGAGGCGGAGACCCAGTACTTC
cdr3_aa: CSVEAETQYF

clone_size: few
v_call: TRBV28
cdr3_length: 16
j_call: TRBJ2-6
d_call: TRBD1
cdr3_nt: TGTGCCAGCAGTCAATCAAGGGGGCTTGGGGCCAACGTCCTGACTTTC
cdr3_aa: CASSQSRGLGANVLTF

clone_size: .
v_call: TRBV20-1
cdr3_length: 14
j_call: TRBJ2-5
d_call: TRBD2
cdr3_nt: TGCAGTGCTCGTGGGACTAGCTGGCGGGGAACCCAGTACTTC
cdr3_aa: CSARGTSWRGTQYF

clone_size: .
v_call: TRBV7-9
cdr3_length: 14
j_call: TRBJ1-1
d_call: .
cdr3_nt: TGTGCCAGCAGCTCCGGGCTCTCCGGCACTGAAGCTTTCTTT
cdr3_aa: CASSSGLSGTEAFF

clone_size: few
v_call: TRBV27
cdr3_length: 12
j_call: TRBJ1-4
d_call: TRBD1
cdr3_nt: TGTGCCAGCTGGGACAGGGTAGAAAAACTGTTTTTT
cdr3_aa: CASWDRVEKLFF

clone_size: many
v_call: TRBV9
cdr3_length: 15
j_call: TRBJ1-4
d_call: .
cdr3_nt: TGTGCCAGCACCCAGTCCCCGGCGACAAGTGAAAAACTGTTTTTT
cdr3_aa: CASTQSPATSEKLFF

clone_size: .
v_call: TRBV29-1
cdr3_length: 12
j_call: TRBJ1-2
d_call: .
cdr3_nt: TGCAGCGCACAGGACCGGGGCTATGGCTACACCTTC
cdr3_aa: CSAQDRGYGYTF

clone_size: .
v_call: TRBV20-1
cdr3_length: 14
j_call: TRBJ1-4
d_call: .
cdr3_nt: TGCAGTGCTCAACCTACAGCAACTAATGAAAAACTGTTTTTT
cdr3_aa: CSAQPTATNEKLFF

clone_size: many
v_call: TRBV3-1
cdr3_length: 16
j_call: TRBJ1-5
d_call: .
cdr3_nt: TGTGCCAGCAGCCCCGGGACAACGGTCATCAATCAGCCCCAGCATTTT
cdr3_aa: CASSPGTTVINQPQHF

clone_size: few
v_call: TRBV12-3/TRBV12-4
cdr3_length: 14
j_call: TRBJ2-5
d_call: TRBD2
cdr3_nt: TGTGCCAGCAGTTTTAGCGGGCGTGGGGAGACCCAGTACTTC
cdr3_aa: CASSFSGRGETQYF

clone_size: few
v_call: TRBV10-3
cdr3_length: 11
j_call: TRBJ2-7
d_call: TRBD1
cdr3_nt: TGTGCCATCAGAAGGGGGCTCCAGGAGTACTTC
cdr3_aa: CAIRRGLQEYF

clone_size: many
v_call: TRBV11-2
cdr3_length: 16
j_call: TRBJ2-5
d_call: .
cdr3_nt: TGTGCCAGCAGCCCCCTGATGACCATATTGGGAGAGACCCAGTACTTC
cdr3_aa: CASSPLMTILGETQYF

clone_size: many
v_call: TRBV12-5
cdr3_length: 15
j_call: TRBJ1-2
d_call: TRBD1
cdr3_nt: TGTGCTAGTGGCCCAGTACGGGACAGGAGTTCTGGCTACACCTTC
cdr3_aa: CASGPVRDRSSGYTF

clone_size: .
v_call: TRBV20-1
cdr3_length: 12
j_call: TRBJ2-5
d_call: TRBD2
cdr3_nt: TGCAGTGCTAGAAGCGGGGGAGGGACCCAGTACTTC
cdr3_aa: CSARSGGGTQYF

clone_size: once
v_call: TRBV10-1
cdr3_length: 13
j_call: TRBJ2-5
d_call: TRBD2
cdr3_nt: TGCGCCACCCGACTAGCGGGAGTAAAGACCCAGTACTTC
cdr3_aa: CATRLAGVKTQYF

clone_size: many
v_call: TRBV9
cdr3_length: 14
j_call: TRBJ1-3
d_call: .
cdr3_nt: TGTGCCAGCAGCGTAGCAGGGACTGGAAACACCATATATTTT
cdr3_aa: CASSVAGTGNTIYF

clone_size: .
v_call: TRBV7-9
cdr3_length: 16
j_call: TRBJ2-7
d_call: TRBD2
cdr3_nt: TGTGCCAGCAGCTCGGACCGGGACTGGGAGGGGTACGAGCAGTACTTC
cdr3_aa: CASSSDRDWEGYEQYF

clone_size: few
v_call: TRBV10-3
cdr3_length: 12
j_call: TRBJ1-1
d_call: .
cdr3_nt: TGTGCCCTAAGAGGAGAGGCAACTGAAGCTTTCTTT
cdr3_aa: CALRGEATEAFF

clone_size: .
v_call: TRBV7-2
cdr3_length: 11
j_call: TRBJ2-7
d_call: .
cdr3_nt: TGTGCCAGCAGCTGGAAATCGGAGCAGTACTTC
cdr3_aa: CASSWKSEQYF

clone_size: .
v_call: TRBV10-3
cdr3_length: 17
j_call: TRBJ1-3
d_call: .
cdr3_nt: TGTGCCATCCATCAAGGAGCCGACGTATACTCTGGAAACACCATATATTTT
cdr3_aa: CAIHQGADVYSGNTIYF

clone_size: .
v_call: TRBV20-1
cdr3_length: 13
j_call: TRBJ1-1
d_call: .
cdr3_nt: TGCAGTGCAGTCAGGGGCTTGATCACTGAAGCTTTCTTT
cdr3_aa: CSAVRGLITEAFF

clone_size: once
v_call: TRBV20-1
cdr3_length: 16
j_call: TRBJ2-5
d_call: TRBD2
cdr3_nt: TGCAGTGCTAGACCCGGACTAGCGGGAGAGGGGGAGACCCAGTACTTC
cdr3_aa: CSARPGLAGEGETQYF

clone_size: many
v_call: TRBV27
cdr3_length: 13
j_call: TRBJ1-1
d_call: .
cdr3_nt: TGTGCCAGCAGTCCGGGTTTACGCACTGAAGCTTTCTTT
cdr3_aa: CASSPGLRTEAFF

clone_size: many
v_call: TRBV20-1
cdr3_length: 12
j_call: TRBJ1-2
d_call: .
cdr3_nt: TGCAGTGCTGTGACGGGCTACTATGGCTACACCTTC
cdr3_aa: CSAVTGYYGYTF

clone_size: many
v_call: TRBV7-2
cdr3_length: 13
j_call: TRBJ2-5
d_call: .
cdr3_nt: TGTGCCAGCAGCTTATACAGACAAGAGACCCAGTACTTC
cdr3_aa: CASSLYRQETQYF

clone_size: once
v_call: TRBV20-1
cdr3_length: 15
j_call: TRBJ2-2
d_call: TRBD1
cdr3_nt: TGCAGTGCTAGAGGTTTCAGGGGGAACACTGGGGAGCTGTTTTTT
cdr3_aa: CSARGFRGNTGELFF

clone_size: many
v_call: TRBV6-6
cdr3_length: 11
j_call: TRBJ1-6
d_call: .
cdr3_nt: TGTGCCAGTGGTGGGGATTCACCCCTCCACTTT
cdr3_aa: CASGGDSPLHF

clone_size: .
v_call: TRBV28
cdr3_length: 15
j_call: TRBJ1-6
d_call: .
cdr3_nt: TGTGCCAGCACAGTACCGGGACGGAATAATTCACCCCTCCACTTT
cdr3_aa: CASTVPGRNNSPLHF

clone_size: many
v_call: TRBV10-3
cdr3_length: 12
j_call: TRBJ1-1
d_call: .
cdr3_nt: TGTGCCATCGGGAGAATGAACACTGAAGCTTTCTTT
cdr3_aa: CAIGRMNTEAFF

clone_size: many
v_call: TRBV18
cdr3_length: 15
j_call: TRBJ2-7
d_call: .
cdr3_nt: TGTGCCAGCTCACCACCCTCAGGGAAAGGGCGCGAGCAGTACTTC
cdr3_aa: CASSPPSGKGREQYF

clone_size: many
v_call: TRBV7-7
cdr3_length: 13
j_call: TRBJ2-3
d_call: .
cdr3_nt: TGTGCTAGCAGCCCGCAGAGCACAGATACGCAGTATTTT
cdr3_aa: CASSPQSTDTQYF

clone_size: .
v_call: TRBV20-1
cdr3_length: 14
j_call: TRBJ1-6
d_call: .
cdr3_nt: TGCAGTGCTGCTCAAGGGCCAAGCCCTTCACCCCTCCACTTT
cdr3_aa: CSAAQGPSPSPLHF

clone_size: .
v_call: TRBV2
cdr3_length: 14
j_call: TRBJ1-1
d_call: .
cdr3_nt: TGCGCCAGCGTACCGGTGACAGGACAGACTAAAGCTTTCTTT
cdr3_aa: CASVPVTGQTKAFF

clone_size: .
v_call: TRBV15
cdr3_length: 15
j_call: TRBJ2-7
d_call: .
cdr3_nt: TGTGCCACCAGCAGAGATAGTTGGGAATCTGGCGAGCAGTACTTC
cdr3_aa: CATSRDSWESGEQYF

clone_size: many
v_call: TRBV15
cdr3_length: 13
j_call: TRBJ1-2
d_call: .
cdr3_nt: TGTGCCACCAGCAGGGCGGGGGCTGGCGGCTACACCTTC
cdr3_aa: CATSRAGAGGYTF

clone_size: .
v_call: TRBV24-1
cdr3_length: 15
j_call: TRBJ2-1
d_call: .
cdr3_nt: TGTGCCACCAGTGATGGGGTACGGTCCTACAATGAGCAGTTCTTC
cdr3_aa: CATSDGVRSYNEQFF